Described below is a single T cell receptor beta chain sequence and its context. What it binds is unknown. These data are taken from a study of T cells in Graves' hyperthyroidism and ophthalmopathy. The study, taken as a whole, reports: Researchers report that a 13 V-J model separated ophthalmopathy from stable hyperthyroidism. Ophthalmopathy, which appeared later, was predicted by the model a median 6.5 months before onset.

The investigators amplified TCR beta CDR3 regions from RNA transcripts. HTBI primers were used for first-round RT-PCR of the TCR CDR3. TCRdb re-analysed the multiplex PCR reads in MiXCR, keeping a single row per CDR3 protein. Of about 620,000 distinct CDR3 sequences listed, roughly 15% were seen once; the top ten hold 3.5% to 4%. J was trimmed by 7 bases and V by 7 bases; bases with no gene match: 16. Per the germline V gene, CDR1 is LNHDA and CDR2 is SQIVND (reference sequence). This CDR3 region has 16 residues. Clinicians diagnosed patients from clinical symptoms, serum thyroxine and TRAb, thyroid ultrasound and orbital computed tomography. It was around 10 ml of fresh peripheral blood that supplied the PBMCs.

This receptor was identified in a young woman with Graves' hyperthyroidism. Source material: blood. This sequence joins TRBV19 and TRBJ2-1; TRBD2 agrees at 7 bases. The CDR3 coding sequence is TGTGCCAGTACCCGGGGGGTAGGAGGGCCGGGGAATGAGCAGTTCTTC. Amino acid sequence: CASTRGVGGPGNEQFF.